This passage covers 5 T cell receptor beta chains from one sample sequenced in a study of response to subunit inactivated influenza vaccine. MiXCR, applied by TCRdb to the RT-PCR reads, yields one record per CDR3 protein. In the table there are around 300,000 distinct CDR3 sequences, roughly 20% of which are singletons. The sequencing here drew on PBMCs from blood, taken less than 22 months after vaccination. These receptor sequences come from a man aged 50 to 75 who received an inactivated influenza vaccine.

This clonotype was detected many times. The CDR3 nucleotides read TGTGCCAGCAGCGTAGGAAGTCAGTCGAGCACTGAAGCTTTCTTT. Translation: CASSVGSQSSTEAFF. The V call is TRBV9, the J call TRBJ1-1; D is unresolved. Germline CDR1 reads SGDLS; CDR2 reads YYNGEE. V lost 0 bases and J 4 bases, leaving 13 bases between the germline ends. The CDR3 covers 15 residues.

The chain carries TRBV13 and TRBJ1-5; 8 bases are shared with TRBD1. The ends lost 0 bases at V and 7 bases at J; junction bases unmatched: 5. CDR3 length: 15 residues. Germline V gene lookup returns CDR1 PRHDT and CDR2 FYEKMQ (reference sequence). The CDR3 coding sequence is TGTGCCAGCAGCTTAGGGACAGGGGCAGGGCAGCCCCAGCATTTT. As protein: CASSLGTGAGQPQHF.

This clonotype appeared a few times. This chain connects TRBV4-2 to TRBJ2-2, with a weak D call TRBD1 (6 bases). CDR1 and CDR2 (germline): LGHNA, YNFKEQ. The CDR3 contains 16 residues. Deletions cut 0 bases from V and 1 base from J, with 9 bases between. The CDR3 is CASSQDGGRNTGELFF. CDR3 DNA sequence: TGTGCCAGCAGCCAAGATGGGGGCCGGAACACCGGGGAGCTGTTTTTT.

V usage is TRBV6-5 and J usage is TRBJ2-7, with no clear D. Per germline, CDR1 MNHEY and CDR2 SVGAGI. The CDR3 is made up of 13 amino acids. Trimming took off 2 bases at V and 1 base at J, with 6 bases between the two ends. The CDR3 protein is CASSYHLSYEQYF. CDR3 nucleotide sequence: TGTGCCAGCAGTTACCACCTTTCCTACGAGCAGTACTTC.

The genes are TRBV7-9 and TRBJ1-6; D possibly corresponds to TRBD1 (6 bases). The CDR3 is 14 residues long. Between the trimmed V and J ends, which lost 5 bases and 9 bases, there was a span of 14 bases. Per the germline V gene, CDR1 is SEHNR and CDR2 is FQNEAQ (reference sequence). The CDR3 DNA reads TGTGCCAGCAGCCCGGACAGAACGGTTTCACCCCTCCACTTT. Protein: CASSPDRTVSPLHF.